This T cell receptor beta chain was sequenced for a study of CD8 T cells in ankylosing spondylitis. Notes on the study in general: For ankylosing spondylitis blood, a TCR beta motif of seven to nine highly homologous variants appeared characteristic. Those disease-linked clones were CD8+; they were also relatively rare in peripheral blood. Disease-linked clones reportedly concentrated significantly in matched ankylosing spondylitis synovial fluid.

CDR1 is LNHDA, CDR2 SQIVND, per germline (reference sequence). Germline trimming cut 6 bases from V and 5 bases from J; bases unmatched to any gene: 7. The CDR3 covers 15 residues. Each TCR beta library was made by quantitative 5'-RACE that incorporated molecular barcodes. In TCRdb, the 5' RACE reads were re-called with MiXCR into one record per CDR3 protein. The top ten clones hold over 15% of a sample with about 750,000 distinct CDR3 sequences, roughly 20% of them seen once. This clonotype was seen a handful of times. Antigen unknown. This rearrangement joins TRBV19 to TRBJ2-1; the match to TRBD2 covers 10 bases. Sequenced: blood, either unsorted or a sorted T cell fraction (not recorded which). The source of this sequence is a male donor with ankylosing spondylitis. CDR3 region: CASRVSGRMDNEQFF. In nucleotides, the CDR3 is TGTGCCAGTAGGGTTAGCGGGAGGATGGACAATGAGCAGTTCTTC.